This T cell receptor (beta chain) was sequenced in a study of beta chain features in type 1 diabetes. The wider study: The samples had around 100 million sorted cells examined in all.

This clone was seen only a few times. What it binds is not known. Trimming shortened V by 4 bases and J by 5 bases, and 12 bases separated the two germline ends. The CDR3 has 14 residues. Germline-derived CDR1 and CDR2 are SGHRS and YFSETQ. Notes on the study in general: In every one of the four CD4+ subsets, TCRB CDR3s were moderately but significantly shorter in Type 1 diabetes patients. Patients' naive, central memory and Treg TCRB repertoires seemed closer to one another than those of healthy donors. Insertions were fewer and deletions more numerous at VDJ junctions in type 1 diabetes patients.

TCRB transcripts that were expressed got sequenced, as all of the isolated RNA had been reverse transcribed. TCRdb's copy holds only in-frame clones and misses some; the assay was immunoSEQ multiplex PCR. The table has over 150,000 clones, 8.1% seen once. The sequencing sample was made of central memory CD4+ T cells from blood. The V gene is TRBV5-1, the J gene TRBJ2-2; perhaps TRBD2 as D (5 bases). The receptor comes from a man between 18 and 35 years old in good health. The CDR3 is CASSLRTGTGELFF. The CDR3 bases are TGCGCCAGCAGCCTCAGGACGGGGACCGGGGAGCTGTTTTTT.